The rows below give T cell receptor beta chains drawn from one sample of a study of cytomegalovirus exposure and HLA in healthy donors. Data came from immunoSEQ multiplex PCR; TCRdb stores just in-frame clones and leaves some out. The top ten clones hold under 4.5% of a sample with roughly 200,000 clones, about 80% of them seen once. The sample comprised PBMCs. These receptors were taken from a woman aged 30 to 39 in good health and CMV-seropositive. CDR3s include the opening cysteine and the closing phenylalanine or tryptophan. Each record gives: CDR3 protein, CDR3 DNA, V gene, D gene, CDR3 length, clone size, J gene. The D gene is left open where the match is weak. Some rows have no size entry. The others give once, few or many, or a class for an expanded clone.

CDR3aa: CASSLGQGVAHEQYF
CDR3nt: TGTGCCAGCAGCTTAGGACAGGGGGTAGCACACGAGCAGTACTTC
v_gene: TRBV7-2
d_gene: TRBD1
len: 15
abundance: NA
j_gene: TRBJ2-7

CDR3aa: CASSLGTRNEQYF
CDR3nt: TGCGCCAGCAGCTTGGGGACAAGAAACGAGCAGTACTTC
v_gene: TRBV5-1
d_gene: NA
len: 13
abundance: NA
j_gene: TRBJ2-7

CDR3aa: CASSARTGEGTQYF
CDR3nt: TGTGCCAGCAGCGCTCGGACAGGGGAGGGGACGCAGTATTTT
v_gene: TRBV5-4
d_gene: TRBD1
len: 14
abundance: few
j_gene: TRBJ2-3

CDR3aa: CASSVVLAGISNEQFF
CDR3nt: TGTGCCAGCAGTGTCGTGCTAGCGGGTATATCCAATGAGCAGTTCTTC
v_gene: TRBV2
d_gene: TRBD2
len: 16
abundance: few
j_gene: TRBJ2-1

CDR3aa: CASSVTGAGNTIYF
CDR3nt: TGTGCCAGCAGCGTGACAGGGGCTGGAAACACCATATATTTT
v_gene: TRBV9
d_gene: TRBD1
len: 14
abundance: NA
j_gene: TRBJ1-3

CDR3aa: CASSSRLAGKAEQYF
CDR3nt: TGTGCCAGCAGCTCCCGACTAGCGGGAAAGGCCGAGCAGTACTTC
v_gene: TRBV7-8
d_gene: TRBD2
len: 15
abundance: NA
j_gene: TRBJ2-7

CDR3aa: CASSFRGFNQPQHF
CDR3nt: TGTGCCAGCAGTTTCCGAGGGTTCAATCAGCCCCAGCATTTT
v_gene: TRBV27
d_gene: NA
len: 14
abundance: NA
j_gene: TRBJ1-5

CDR3aa: CASRDRLTVINMNTEAFF
CDR3nt: TGTGCCAGCAGAGATCGGCTGACAGTAATTAACATGAACACTGAAGCTTTCTTT
v_gene: TRBV25-1
d_gene: NA
len: 18
abundance: NA
j_gene: TRBJ1-1

CDR3aa: CATSRDLAGGRETQYF
CDR3nt: TGTGCCACCAGCAGAGATCTAGCGGGAGGGAGAGAGACCCAGTACTTC
v_gene: TRBV15
d_gene: TRBD2
len: 16
abundance: NA
j_gene: TRBJ2-5

CDR3aa: CASSLELAGGSDTQYF
CDR3nt: TGCGCCAGCAGCTTGGAACTAGCGGGGGGATCCGATACGCAGTATTTT
v_gene: TRBV5-1
d_gene: TRBD2
len: 16
abundance: NA
j_gene: TRBJ2-3

CDR3aa: CATTPLPSGRSDTQYF
CDR3nt: TGTGCCACCACCCCCTTGCCTAGCGGGAGATCCGATACGCAGTATTTT
v_gene: TRBV15
d_gene: TRBD2
len: 16
abundance: NA
j_gene: TRBJ2-3

CDR3aa: CASSLAPGANVLTF
CDR3nt: TGCGCCAGCAGCCTAGCTCCTGGGGCCAACGTCCTGACTTTC
v_gene: TRBV5-1
d_gene: NA
len: 14
abundance: NA
j_gene: TRBJ2-6

CDR3aa: CAWGKQGESGYTF
CDR3nt: TGTGCCTGGGGGAAACAGGGGGAGTCTGGCTACACCTTC
v_gene: TRBV30
d_gene: TRBD1
len: 13
abundance: NA
j_gene: TRBJ1-2

CDR3aa: CASSQDWLASNEQFF
CDR3nt: TGCGCCAGCAGCCAAGATTGGCTAGCCTCCAATGAGCAGTTCTTC
v_gene: TRBV4-3
d_gene: NA
len: 15
abundance: NA
j_gene: TRBJ2-1

CDR3aa: CASSRDRLSGANVLTF
CDR3nt: TGCGCCAGCAGCCGGGACAGGCTCTCTGGGGCCAACGTCCTGACTTTC
v_gene: TRBV5-1
d_gene: TRBD1
len: 16
abundance: NA
j_gene: TRBJ2-6

CDR3aa: CASSQDSAGGLYGYTF
CDR3nt: TGCGCCAGCAGCCAAGATAGCGCAGGCGGACTCTATGGCTACACCTTC
v_gene: TRBV4-1
d_gene: NA
len: 16
abundance: NA
j_gene: TRBJ1-2

CDR3aa: CASRLYDNQPQHF
CDR3nt: TGTGCCAGCAGACTTTATGACAATCAGCCCCAGCATTTT
v_gene: TRBV6-5
d_gene: NA
len: 13
abundance: NA
j_gene: TRBJ1-5

CDR3aa: CASSAGMNTGELFF
CDR3nt: TGCGCCAGCAGCGCGGGGATGAACACCGGGGAGCTGTTTTTT
v_gene: TRBV4-3
d_gene: NA
len: 14
abundance: NA
j_gene: TRBJ2-2

CDR3aa: CASSAGRGQGLAGGYNEQFF
CDR3nt: TGTGCCAGCAGCGCCGGGAGGGGGCAAGGGCTAGCGGGAGGTTACAATGAGCAGTTCTTC
v_gene: TRBV9
d_gene: TRBD2
len: 20
abundance: NA
j_gene: TRBJ2-1

CDR3aa: CASSLAGSGTEAFF
CDR3nt: TGTGCCAGCAGCTTGGCGGGGTCGGGGACTGAAGCTTTCTTT
v_gene: TRBV5-4
d_gene: NA
len: 14
abundance: NA
j_gene: TRBJ1-1

CDR3aa: CASSQVAGLFSSPLHF
CDR3nt: TGTGCCAGCAGCCAAGTGGCAGGGCTCTTCTCTTCACCCCTCCACTTT
v_gene: TRBV14
d_gene: NA
len: 16
abundance: once
j_gene: TRBJ1-6

CDR3aa: CASSEGGGKYF
CDR3nt: TGCGCCAGCAGTGAGGGTGGGGGCAAGTACTTC
v_gene: TRBV10-1
d_gene: NA
len: 11
abundance: once
j_gene: TRBJ2-7

CDR3aa: CASSLGQGSNQPQHF
CDR3nt: TGTGCCAGCAGTTTAGGACAGGGAAGCAATCAGCCCCAGCATTTT
v_gene: TRBV28
d_gene: TRBD1
len: 15
abundance: NA
j_gene: TRBJ1-5

CDR3aa: CASSLDLRREQFF
CDR3nt: TGTGCCAGCAGCTTAGATCTGAGGAGGGAGCAGTTCTTC
v_gene: TRBV11-3
d_gene: NA
len: 13
abundance: few
j_gene: TRBJ2-1

CDR3aa: CASRDSSGVGYTF
CDR3nt: TGTGCCAGCAGAGACAGTTCGGGGGTCGGCTACACCTTC
v_gene: TRBV6-5
d_gene: NA
len: 13
abundance: NA
j_gene: TRBJ1-2

CDR3aa: CASSLMPGTSVETQYF
CDR3nt: TGCGCCAGCAGCTTAATGCCCGGGACTAGCGTGGAGACCCAGTACTTC
v_gene: TRBV5-1
d_gene: TRBD2
len: 16
abundance: NA
j_gene: TRBJ2-5

CDR3aa: CASTLWEETQYF
CDR3nt: TGTGCCAGCACACTCTGGGAGGAGACCCAGTACTTC
v_gene: TRBV9
d_gene: NA
len: 12
abundance: NA
j_gene: TRBJ2-5